This T cell receptor beta chain was identified during a study of CD8 T cells in Susac syndrome. The germline V and J ends were trimmed by 4 bases and 1 base, with 14 bases remaining between them. Germline CDR1 is PRHDT and CDR2 is FYEKMQ (reference sequence). The CDR3 loop spans 15 amino acids. Study-wide results and limits: In total CD8+ repertoires, around 16 Susac-specific public clones were found, and in CD8+ TEMRA repertoires, several were found. Only a relatively small number of individuals were included in the TCR sequencing and HLA analysis.

The RNA, about 0.5 to 1 ug, was put through reverse transcription using random hexamers. Amplification of TCR beta CDR3 was carried out by immunoSEQ multiplex PCR, which covered 54 Vbeta and 13 Jbeta segments. Each CDR3 protein gets one entry after TCRdb re-called the immunoSEQ multiplex PCR reads with MiXCR. Among more than 65,000 distinct CDR3 sequences listed, 95% were seen once. Only one count was recorded for this clonotype. Its specificity is unknown. The sample taken for sequencing was CD8+ T cells from PBMCs. The chain joins TRBV13 to TRBJ2-7, with TRBD1 as a possible D gene (6 bases). This TCR was recovered from a human donor with Susac syndrome. The CDR3 DNA sequence: TGTGCCAGCAGCTCCCGGCAGGGGCCTTCCTACGAGCAGTACTTC. Translated, it gives CASSSRQGPSYEQYF. The variable domain in full, with the rest retrieved from reference TRBV13 and TRBJ2-7, is AAGVIQSPRHLIKEKRETATLKCYPIPRHDTVYWYQQGPGQDPQFLISFYEKMQSDKGSIPDRFSAQQFSDYHSELNMSSLELGDSALYFCASSSRQGPSYEQYFGPGTRLTVT.